This is a list of T cell receptor beta chains from one sample in a study of OX40 agonist ivuxolimab in advanced cancers. TCRdb's table, derived via immunoSEQ multiplex PCR, lists solely in-frame clones and lacks some. This sample carries roughly 50,000 clones, about 86% of them seen once, and the ten largest clones take around 1%. The sequenced sample was CD4+ or CD8+ T cells sorted from blood, obtained in a trial of the OX40 agonist ivuxolimab. The receptors stem from an adult with an advanced solid tumor such as melanoma, head and neck, liver or kidney cancer. Both conserved end residues are part of each CDR3. A D gene is named only where the DNA matches it firmly. Not all rows give a size; the values are once, few, many and, for expanded clones, a class.

j_call d_call v_call clone_size cdr3_aa cdr3_nt
TRBJ2-3 TRBD2 TRBV6-5 . CASSYDAGGRTQYF TGTGCCAGCAGTTACGACGCGGGGGGGCGTACGCAGTATTTT
TRBJ2-1 TRBD2 TRBV5-1 . CASFAGGPYNEQFF TGCGCCAGCTTCGCGGGGGGGCCCTACAATGAGCAGTTCTTC
TRBJ2-1 . TRBV21-1 once CASSPSTVWGQGFDEQFF TGTGCCAGCAGCCCCTCCACGGTGTGGGGACAGGGTTTCGATGAGCAGTTCTTC
TRBJ1-2 TRBD1 TRBV6-5 . CASGQGGQLIYGYTF TGTGCCAGCGGCCAAGGGGGACAGCTGATCTATGGCTACACCTTC
TRBJ2-7 . TRBV7-9 . CASSDPSKLSYEQYF TGTGCCAGCAGCGACCCGAGTAAATTGTCCTACGAGCAGTACTTC
TRBJ1-5 TRBD1 TRBV6-5 . CASRKGQGNQPQHF TGTGCCAGCAGGAAAGGACAGGGCAATCAGCCCCAGCATTTT
TRBJ1-4 . TRBV6-5 once CASSFGGGSTNEKLFF TGTGCCAGCAGTTTCGGGGGGGGCTCAACTAATGAAAAACTGTTTTTT
TRBJ1-3 TRBD1 TRBV7-9 . CASSLPGQGTGNTIYF TGTGCCAGCAGCCTACCGGGACAGGGAACTGGAAACACCATATATTTT
TRBJ2-5 . TRBV5-1 . CASSLELETQYF TGCGCCAGCAGCTTGGAGCTGGAGACCCAGTACTTC
TRBJ2-3 . TRBV5-1 . CASSLAGVAQPTQYF TGCGCCAGCAGCTTGGCGGGGGTAGCACAACCTACGCAGTATTTT
TRBJ2-6 . TRBV6-5 . CASSYSALSGANVLTF TGTGCCAGCAGTTACTCAGCCCTCTCTGGGGCCAACGTCCTGACTTTC
TRBJ2-1 . TRBV5-1 . CASSWDALEQFF TGCGCCAGCAGCTGGGACGCGCTTGAGCAGTTCTTC
TRBJ2-1 TRBD2 TRBV5-1 . CASSLPSGAKDEQFF TGCGCCAGCAGCTTGCCAAGCGGGGCTAAGGATGAGCAGTTCTTC